This passage covers 24 T cell receptor beta chains from one sample sequenced in a study of cytomegalovirus exposure and HLA in healthy donors. The PCR was carried out with 60 Vbeta primers and 13 Jbeta primers. Measured with immunoSEQ multiplex PCR; TCRdb has only the in-frame clones, and not every one. The sample gives about 160,000 clones, around nine tenths of which show up once; approximately 2% is in the top ten. Sequenced material: PBMCs. The receptors were gathered from a woman aged 18-29 years in good health and CMV-seronegative.

In the case of this clone: The identical CDR3 is also encoded by other nucleotide sequences in the sample. This chain uses TRBV7-2 with TRBJ2-7, with 8 bases identical to TRBD2. CDR3 length: 14 residues. From germline, CDR1 is SGHTA and CDR2 FQGNSA. V lost 3 bases and J lost 1; bases outside the gene matches: 2. CDR3 in DNA: TGTGCCAGCAGCTTTACTAGCGGTTCCTACGAGCAGTACTTC. This encodes CASSFTSGSYEQYF.

The V and J genes are TRBV6-1 and TRBJ1-2; 9 nucleotides match TRBD1. The CDR3 runs to 12 residues. Germline CDR1 reads MNHNS; CDR2 reads SASEGT. After removal of 6 bases from V and 8 bases from J, the junction contained 4 bases not matched to a gene. The CDR3 sequence is CASRGQGGGYTF. For the CDR3, the DNA is TGTGCCAGCAGGGGACAGGGTGGCGGCTACACCTTC.

The rearrangement links TRBV6-5 to TRBJ2-3; D is perhaps TRBD2 (5 bases). The germline V and J ends were trimmed by 0 bases and 3 bases, with 10 bases remaining between them. The CDR3 totals 15 residues. CDR1 and CDR2 from the germline V gene are MNHEY and SVGAGI. The CDR3 bases are TGTGCCAGCAGTTACTCGGAAAGAGGGACAGATACGCAGTATTTT. It is translated as CASSYSERGTDTQYF.

The chain carries TRBV5-1 and TRBJ1-6; D perhaps matches TRBD1 (6 bases). The CDR3 runs 13 residues. Germline CDR1 is SGHRS and CDR2 is YFSETQ. Trimming stripped 0 bases from V and 9 bases from J, with 7 bases between. The CDR3 region is CASSLEGVSPLHF. DNA of the CDR3: TGCGCCAGCAGCTTGGAGGGGGTTTCACCCCTCCACTTT. The complete variable domain, with remaining parts taken from reference TRBV5-1 and TRBJ1-6, reads KAGVTQTPRYLIKTRGQQVTLSCSPISGHRSVSWYQQTPGQGLQFLFEYFSETQRNKGNFPGRFSGRQFSNSRSEMNVSTLELGDSALYLCASSLEGVSPLHFGNGTRLTVT.

As regards this clone: Germline is not matched at one junction end, which may reflect a read error. This chain links TRBV7-9 with TRBJ2-7; 9 nucleotides line up with TRBD1. This CDR3 is built from 15 residues. Looked up from germline, CDR1 is SEHNR and CDR2 is FQNEAQ (reference sequence). The CDR3 nucleotides read TGTTCCAGCAGCCAGGGGACAGGGCGCTCCTACGAGCAGTACTTC. Translation gives CSSSQGTGRSYEQYF. The full variable domain, completed using reference TRBV7-9 and TRBJ2-7, is DTGVSQNPRHKITKRGQNVTFRCDPISEHNRLYWYRQTLGQGPEFLTYFQNEAQLEKSRLLSDRFSAERPKGSFSTLEIQRTEQGDSAMYLCSSSQGTGRSYEQYFGPGTRLTVT.

CDR3 residues: CASSWQGHEQYF. CDR3 nucleotide sequence: TGCGCCAGCAGCTGGCAGGGGCACGAGCAGTACTTC. The genes are TRBV5-1 and TRBJ2-7, with D possibly matching TRBD1 (6 bases). CDR1 and CDR2 (germline): SGHRS, YFSETQ. Trimming left V 3 bases short and J 5 bases short, with 9 bases between. The CDR3 covers 12 residues.

The chain recombines TRBV15 with TRBJ1-2, with a weak D call TRBD1 (5 bases). The CDR3 runs to 16 residues. V lost 3 bases and J 5 bases, leaving 19 bases between the germline ends. The germline V gene encodes CDR1 LNHNV and CDR2 YYDKDF (reference sequence). The CDR3 coding sequence is TGTGCCACCAGCAGTAACTACGGCTTGGGACTTTATGGCTACACCTTC. This encodes CATSSNYGLGLYGYTF.

This clone has only a few counts. The gene calls are TRBV4-1 and TRBJ1-3; D may be TRBD1 (5 bases). The CDR3 runs 15 residues. In germline, CDR1 is MGHRA, CDR2 YSYEKL. V shed 3 bases and J shed 0 bases, with 9 bases lying between them. CDR3 region: CASSQQTDSGNTIYF. The CDR3 nucleotides are TGCGCCAGCAGCCAGCAGACAGACTCTGGAAACACCATATATTTT.

This clone has just a few counts. The V call is TRBV7-7, the J call TRBJ1-1, with D unresolved. The V and J ends lost 5 bases and 0 bases respectively, with 7 bases between them. The CDR3 contains 13 residues. Per germline, CDR1 SSHAT and CDR2 FNYEAQ (reference sequence). This CDR3 is CASSLQMNTEAFF. DNA for the CDR3: TGTGCCAGCAGCCTCCAGATGAACACTGAAGCTTTCTTT.

The rearrangement uses TRBV28 and TRBJ1-1; D call uncertain. CDR3 length equals 12 residues. Trimming pared 5 bases from V and 2 bases from J, leaving 6 bases between. Germline V CDR1 and CDR2: MDHEN, SYDVKM. The CDR3 loop is CASSLVNTEAFF. The CDR3 bases are TGTGCCAGCAGTCTCGTAAACACTGAAGCTTTCTTT. The full variable domain, completed using reference TRBV28 and TRBJ1-1, is DVKVTQSSRYLVKRTGEKVFLECVQDMDHENMFWYRQDPGLGLRLIYFSYDVKMKEKGDIPEGYSVSREKKERFSLILESASTNQTSMYLCASSLVNTEAFFGQGTRLTVV.

This clone occurred a few times. The rearrangement uses TRBV10-2 and TRBJ2-5; TRBD1 agrees at 7 bases. The CDR3 runs 14 residues. J lost 4 bases, V lost 8 bases, and 10 bases had no gene match. The germline CDR1 and CDR2 sequences are WSHSY and SAAADI. The chain's CDR3 is CASGEGGRGETQYF. DNA of the CDR3: TGCGCCAGCGGAGAAGGGGGCCGGGGAGAGACCCAGTACTTC.

V and J are TRBV7-3 and TRBJ2-6; 7 bases are a match to TRBD1. The CDR3 has 18 amino acids. V trimming: 5 bases; J trimming: 0 bases; junction bases outside the gene matches: 10. Germline assignment: CDR1 SGHTA and CDR2 FQGTGA. CDR3 coding DNA: TGTGCCAGCAGCGCACGACAGGGACCCTTCTCTGGGGCCAACGTCCTGACTTTC. Its translation is CASSARQGPFSGANVLTF.

The chain carries TRBV28 and TRBJ2-2, with 10 nucleotides matching TRBD2. V was clipped by 6 bases and J by 1 base; unmatched bases: 2. Germline V lookup: CDR1 MDHEN, CDR2 SYDVKM. CDR3 length: 15 amino acids. CDR3 amino acids: CASRLAGENTGELFF. The CDR3 nucleotides are TGTGCCAGCAGGCTAGCGGGAGAGAACACCGGGGAGCTGTTTTTT.

J is TRBJ2-1 and V is TRBV27; 10 positions agree with TRBD1. CDR1 and CDR2 (germline): MNHEY, SMNVEV (reference sequence). V shed 1 base and J 4 bases; nucleotides not matched to a gene: 1. CDR3 length equals 15 residues. This chain's CDR3 is CASSLLGQGYNEQFF. CDR3 in DNA: TGTGCCAGCAGTTTATTGGGACAGGGGTACAATGAGCAGTTCTTC.

Notes on this clone: One end of the junction fails to match germline, which may point to a read error. The V and J genes are TRBV7-7 and TRBJ2-7, with 14 bases lining up with TRBD2. The CDR3 has 15 amino acids. Per the germline V gene, CDR1 is SSHAT and CDR2 is FNYEAQ (reference sequence). The CDR3 loop is CASSMGLAGVDEQYF. Written as DNA, the CDR3 is TGTGCTAGCAGCATGGGACTAGCGGGAGTCGACGAGCAGTACTTC.

V gene TRBV30 combines with J gene TRBJ1-2; D perhaps matches TRBD1 (5 bases). The V end lost 4 bases, the J end lost 7 bases, and 16 bases lay between the germline ends. Germline values: CDR1 GTSNPN, CDR2 SVGIG (reference sequence). This CDR3 region has 13 residues. DNA of the CDR3: TGTGCCTGGACCGGCGGGGGACTCTCTGGCTACACCTTC. Translated: CAWTGGGLSGYTF.

This sequence joins TRBV27 and TRBJ2-7; TRBD1 agrees at 9 bases. V lost 5 bases and J lost 2; bases outside the gene matches: 7. CDR1 is MNHEY and CDR2 is SMNVEV in the germline V gene (reference sequence). This CDR3 is 15 amino acids long. This chain's CDR3 is CASSLTGTGTYEQYF. The CDR3 DNA is TGTGCCAGCAGTCTGACCGGGACAGGGACCTACGAGCAGTACTTC.

The rearrangement uses TRBV28 and TRBJ2-7, with 8 positions matching TRBD2. Germline-derived CDR1 and CDR2 are MDHEN and SYDVKM. The CDR3 sequence is 16 residues long. Losses at the gene ends were 5 bases for V and 2 bases for J; bases not matched to a gene: 11. In DNA form, the CDR3 reads TGTGCCAGCAGTCCCCCCGGACTAGCCAATGCCTACGAGCAGTACTTC. It specifies CASSPPGLANAYEQYF. Supplemented by reference TRBV28 and TRBJ2-7, the full variable domain reads DVKVTQSSRYLVKRTGEKVFLECVQDMDHENMFWYRQDPGLGLRLIYFSYDVKMKEKGDIPEGYSVSREKKERFSLILESASTNQTSMYLCASSPPGLANAYEQYFGPGTRLTVT.

This chain links TRBV6-6 with TRBJ2-7; a weak D match, TRBD2 (5 bases). V lost 5 bases and J 2 bases, leaving 16 bases between the germline ends. The CDR3 has 15 amino acids. CDR1 and CDR2 from the germline V gene are MNHNY and SVGAGI (reference sequence). The CDR3 coding sequence is TGTGCCAGCAGTCCTCTGAGGGCAGACCCCTACGAGCAGTACTTC. Its protein product is CASSPLRADPYEQYF.

The chain is built from TRBV11-2 and TRBJ2-1; 9 nucleotides match TRBD1. J was trimmed by 9 bases and V by 5 bases; bases with no gene match: 11. Looked up from germline, CDR1 is SGHAT and CDR2 is FQNNGV. This CDR3 spans 15 amino acids. CDR3 nucleotides: TGTGCCAGCAGCCCAGACCCTACAGGGGGCAGTGAGCAGTTCTTC. The encoded protein is CASSPDPTGGSEQFF.

This clone was recorded once. The chain couples TRBV5-6 to TRBJ1-6, with TRBD1 as a possible D gene (6 bases). CDR1 is SGHDT and CDR2 is YYEEEE in the germline V gene. The ends were cut back, 3 bases at V and 6 bases at J, with 10 bases in the middle. The CDR3 length is 14 residues. The CDR3 sequence is CASSWGPGNSPLHF. In DNA form, the CDR3 reads TGTGCCAGCAGCTGGGGGCCAGGTAATTCACCCCTCCACTTT.

This chain joins TRBV5-5 and TRBJ1-4; D call uncertain. The ends were cut back, 4 bases at V and 0 bases at J, with 10 bases in the middle. Germline values: CDR1 SGHKS, CDR2 YYEKEE (reference sequence). There are 15 residues in the CDR3. CDR3 protein: CASSLGRATNEKLFF. CDR3 nucleotides: TGTGCCAGCAGCCTGGGGAGGGCAACTAATGAAAAACTGTTTTTT.

The chain joins TRBV28 to TRBJ1-4; D is ambiguous. The CDR3 loop spans 17 amino acids. The germline V gene encodes CDR1 MDHEN and CDR2 SYDVKM. V lost 7 bases, J lost 0 bases, and 18 bases lay in between. CDR3 in DNA: TGTGCCAGCATCGCATCCAGAATTGGTCCAACTAATGAAAAACTGTTTTTT. Protein product: CASIASRIGPTNEKLFF.

The chain joins TRBV4-1 to TRBJ2-5; 8 nucleotides match TRBD2. Germline CDR1 and CDR2: MGHRA and YSYEKL. V shed 3 bases, J shed 3 bases, and the junction held 6 bases outside the gene matches. The CDR3 is made up of 15 amino acids. The CDR3 region has the DNA TGCGCCAGCAGCCAGCCTAGCGGGTGCAAAGAGACCCAGTACTTC. This codes for CASSQPSGCKETQYF.